This T cell receptor (beta chain) was retrieved from a study of blood T cell repertoires in COVID-19. V lost 5 bases and J lost 2, with 16 bases in between. Germline V gene data show CDR1 as SGHNT and CDR2 as YENEEA. CDR3 size: 16 residues. Libraries were prepared by immunoSEQ multiplex PCR; TCRdb keeps only in-frame clonotypes and omits some of them. The sample yields about 230,000 clones, 75% to 85% seen once. The chain employs TRBV11-3 and TRBJ1-3, with D perhaps TRBD1 (5 bases). The receptor comes from a man aged 40-50 years who had recovered from COVID-19. The sequenced sample consisted of peripheral blood. In DNA, the CDR3 is TGTGCCAGCAGCGCACGGGGGACGGGGGCTGGAAACACCATATATTTT. Its protein product is CASSARGTGAGNTIYF. The variable domain in full, completed from reference TRBV11-3 and TRBJ1-3, reads EAGVVQSPRYKIIEKKQPVAFWCNPISGHNTLYWYLQNLGQGPELLIRYENEEAVDDSQLPKDRFSAERLKGVDSTLKIQPAELGDSAVYLCASSARGTGAGNTIYFGEGSWLTVV.